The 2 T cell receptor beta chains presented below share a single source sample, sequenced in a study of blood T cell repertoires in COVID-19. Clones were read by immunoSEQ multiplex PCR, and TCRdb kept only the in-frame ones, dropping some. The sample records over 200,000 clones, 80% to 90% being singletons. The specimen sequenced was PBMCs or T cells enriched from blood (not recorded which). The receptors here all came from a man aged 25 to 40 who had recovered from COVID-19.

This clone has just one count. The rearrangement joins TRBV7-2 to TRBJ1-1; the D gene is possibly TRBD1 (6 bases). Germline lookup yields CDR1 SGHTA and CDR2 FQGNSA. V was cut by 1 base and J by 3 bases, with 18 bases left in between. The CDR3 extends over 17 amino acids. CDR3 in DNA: TGTGCCAGCAGCTTAGTAGTAGGACAGCTACTTTACACTGAAGCTTTCTTT. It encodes CASSLVVGQLLYTEAFF.

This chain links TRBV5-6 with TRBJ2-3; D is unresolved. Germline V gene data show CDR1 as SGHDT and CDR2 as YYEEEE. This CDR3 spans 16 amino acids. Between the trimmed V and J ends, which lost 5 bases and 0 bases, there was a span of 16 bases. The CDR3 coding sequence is TGTGCCAGCAGTAGGCCGCGCGGTACTAGCACAGATACGCAGTATTTT. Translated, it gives CASSRPRGTSTDTQYF. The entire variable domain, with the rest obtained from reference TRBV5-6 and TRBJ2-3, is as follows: DAGVTQSPTHLIKTRGQQVTLRCSPKSGHDTVSWYQQALGQGPQFIFQYYEEEERQRGNFPDRFSGHQFPNYSSELNVNALLLGDSALYLCASSRPRGTSTDTQYFGPGTRLTVL.